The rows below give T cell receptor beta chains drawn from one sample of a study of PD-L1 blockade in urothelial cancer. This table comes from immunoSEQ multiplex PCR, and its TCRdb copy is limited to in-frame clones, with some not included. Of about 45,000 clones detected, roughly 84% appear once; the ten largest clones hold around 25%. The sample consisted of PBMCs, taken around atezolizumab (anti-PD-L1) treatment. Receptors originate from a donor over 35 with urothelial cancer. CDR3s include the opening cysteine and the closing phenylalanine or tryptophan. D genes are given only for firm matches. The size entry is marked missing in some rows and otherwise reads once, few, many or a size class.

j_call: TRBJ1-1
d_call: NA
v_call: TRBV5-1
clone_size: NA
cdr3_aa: CASSPRGGTNTEAFF
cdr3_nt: TGCGCCAGCAGCCCCCGGGGGGGCACGAACACTGAAGCTTTCTTT

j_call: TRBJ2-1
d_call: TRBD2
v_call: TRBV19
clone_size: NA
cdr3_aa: CASSIAGGRGYNEQFF
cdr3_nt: TGTGCCAGTAGTATAGCGGGCGGGAGGGGGTACAATGAGCAGTTCTTC

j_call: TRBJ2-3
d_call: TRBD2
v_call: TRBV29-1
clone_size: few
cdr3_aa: CSVEDLKSGGTDTQYF
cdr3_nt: TGCAGCGTTGAAGACCTAAAGTCGGGGGGGACAGATACGCAGTATTTT

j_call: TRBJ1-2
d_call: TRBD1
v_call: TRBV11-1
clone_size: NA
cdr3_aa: CASSLAGTGHGYTF
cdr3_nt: TGTGCCAGCAGCTTAGCGGGGACAGGGCATGGCTACACCTTC

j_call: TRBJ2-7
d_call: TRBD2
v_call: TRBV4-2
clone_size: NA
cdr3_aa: CASSQDSESSGGYEQYF
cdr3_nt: TGTGCCAGCAGCCAAGACTCCGAGTCTAGCGGGGGCTACGAGCAGTACTTC

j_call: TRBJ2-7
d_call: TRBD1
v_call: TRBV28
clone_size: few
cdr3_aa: CASSFGTAYEQYF
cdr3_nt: TGTGCCAGCAGTTTTGGGACAGCTTACGAGCAGTACTTC

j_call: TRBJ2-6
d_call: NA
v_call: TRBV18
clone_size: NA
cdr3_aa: CASSPIPPGRSGANVLTF
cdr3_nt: TGTGCCAGCTCACCAATTCCCCCAGGCCGCTCTGGGGCCAACGTCCTGACTTTC

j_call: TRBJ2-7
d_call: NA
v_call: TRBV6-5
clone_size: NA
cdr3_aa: CASSRLNPTGYEQYF
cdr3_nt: TGTGCCAGCAGCCGCCTGAACCCTACAGGCTACGAGCAGTACTTC

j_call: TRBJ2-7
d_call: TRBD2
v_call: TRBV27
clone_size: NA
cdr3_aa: CASKGTSGSSYEQYF
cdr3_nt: TGTGCCAGCAAAGGGACTAGCGGGAGTTCCTACGAGCAGTACTTC

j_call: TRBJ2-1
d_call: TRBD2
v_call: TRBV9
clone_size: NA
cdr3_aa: CASSVGSGGPFEQFF
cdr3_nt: TGTGCCAGCAGCGTAGGGTCGGGAGGGCCATTTGAGCAGTTCTTC

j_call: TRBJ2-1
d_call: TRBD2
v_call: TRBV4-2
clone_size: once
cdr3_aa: CASSQAGLALYNEQFF
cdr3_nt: TGTGCCAGCAGCCAAGCTGGACTAGCCCTCTACAATGAGCAGTTCTTC